This T cell receptor (beta chain) was documented in a study of human T cells and chemical hapten exposure. Background on the study: Patients were given diphenylcyclopropenone on the scalp weekly across the roughly 24-week study. General study findings and limits: Healthy individuals' immune responses may differ from those of donors, who had alopecia.

As to this clonotype: Its antigen is still unknown.

Time point specified: pre-sensitization, week 0. Noted treatment: therapeutic diphenylcyclopropenone sensitization with weekly scalp DPC. Donation of samples came from alopecia patients who were 18 to 70 years old and suitable for DPC. Source study methods: Across samples, TCR counts had a median of roughly 91,000 and ranged from 23,224 to 690,600. TCRdb fed the RACE reads into MiXCR, producing one record per CDR3 protein. For this entry, the V and J calls and clone size follow TCRdb and not the study's own pipeline. The sample includes fewer than 300,000 distinct CDR3 sequences, more than 6.5% of them seen just once. The CDR3 is 14 amino acids.

The source is a woman aged 40 to 50 with alopecia areata. Some clones in this sample may be carry-over from other donors' samples. Sequencing was performed on whole blood, taken in connection with sensitization to the hapten diphenylcyclopropenone (DPC). This sequence joins TRBV21-1 and TRBJ2-1; TRBD2 is the table's D call, not checked against the DNA. TRBV21-1 is listed as a pseudogene. The CDR3 DNA sequence: TGTGCCAGCAGCAGAAGTAGCGGGAGAAGCGAGCAGTTCTTC. It encodes CASSRSSGRSEQFF.